The 16 T cell receptor beta chains below were found in one sample sequenced in a study of blood T cell repertoires in COVID-19. Generated by immunoSEQ multiplex PCR, the TCRdb table keeps only in-frame clones and is missing some. The sample contains under 350,000 clones, 90% of which appear only once. Sequencing input: PBMCs or T cells enriched from blood (not recorded which). These receptors came from a man in his 60s who had recovered from COVID-19.

The chain employs TRBV9 and TRBJ2-1, with D possibly TRBD1 on 5 matching bases. Germline V gives CDR1 SGDLS, CDR2 YYNGEE. The CDR3 loop spans 12 amino acids. The germline V and J ends were trimmed by 0 bases and 9 bases, with 7 bases remaining between them. CDR3 residues: CASSVDTGEQFF. The CDR3 coding sequence is TGTGCCAGCAGCGTAGACACAGGTGAGCAGTTCTTC.

This chain joins TRBV5-1 and TRBJ1-4; D is perhaps TRBD1 (6 bases). V lost 6 bases and J lost 4, with 13 bases in between. CDR1 is SGHRS, CDR2 YFSETQ, per germline. The CDR3 is made up of 14 amino acids. The CDR3 DNA follows: TGCGCCAGCACCCGGGGGGCTGGTAATGAAAAACTGTTTTTT. Its protein product is CASTRGAGNEKLFF.

The chain links TRBV7-2 to TRBJ2-3, with a weak D call TRBD1 (5 bases). Germline V gene lookup returns CDR1 SGHTA and CDR2 FQGNSA. Trimming stripped 2 bases from V and 1 base from J, with 16 bases between. This CDR3 is built from 17 residues. The chain's CDR3 is CASSLPVLGAGTDTQYF. CDR3 nucleotide sequence: TGTGCCAGCAGCTTACCAGTGCTTGGGGCGGGCACAGATACGCAGTATTTT.

The rearrangement links TRBV9 to TRBJ2-3; 10 bases match TRBD1. V lost 3 bases to trimming and J lost 4 bases; unmatched junction nucleotides: 5. Per the germline V gene, CDR1 is SGDLS and CDR2 is YYNGEE. The CDR3 extends over 15 amino acids. CDR3 protein: CASSAGQGRADTQYF. The DNA of the CDR3 is TGTGCCAGCAGCGCGGGACAGGGGAGGGCAGATACGCAGTATTTT. The full variable domain, its missing parts supplied by reference TRBV9 and TRBJ2-3, is DSGVTQTPKHLITATGQRVTLRCSPRSGDLSVYWYQQSLDQGLQFLIQYYNGEERAKGNILERFSAQQFPDLHSELNLSSLELGDSALYFCASSAGQGRADTQYFGPGTRLTVL.

The V call is TRBV27, the J call TRBJ2-3, with 10 bases fitting TRBD2. Germline-derived CDR1 and CDR2 are MNHEY and SMNVEV (reference sequence). The V and J ends lost 6 bases and 5 bases, in that order; junction bases with no gene match: 8. The CDR3 is made up of 15 amino acids. CDR3 in DNA: TGTGCCAGCAGCCCCGCGAGCGGGGGGGTAGATACGCAGTATTTT. Amino acids: CASSPASGGVDTQYF.

This clone has only one observation. V and J are TRBV4-2 and TRBJ1-6; 9 positions agree with TRBD1. The ends lost 0 bases at V and 7 bases at J; junction bases unmatched: 4. The CDR3 totals 16 residues. Germline values: CDR1 LGHNA, CDR2 YNFKEQ. The CDR3 DNA is TGTGCCAGCAGCCAAGATCCGGGGACAGGGAATTCACCCCTCCACTTT. This codes for CASSQDPGTGNSPLHF.

This rearrangement joins TRBV5-4 to TRBJ2-1; no clear D gene. CDR1 SGHNT and CDR2 YYREEE come from the germline V gene (reference sequence). The V end was cut by 0 bases, the J end by 7 bases, with 5 bases between. The CDR3 is made up of 12 amino acids. This CDR3 is CASSLGLNEQFF. CDR3 coding DNA: TGTGCCAGCAGCTTGGGTCTGAATGAGCAGTTCTTC.

This chain joins TRBV7-2 and TRBJ2-1, with TRBD2 matching 9 bases. Germline CDR1 is SGHTA and CDR2 is FQGNSA. The CDR3 has 15 residues. J gave up 6 bases and V 2 bases, and 5 bases lay outside the gene matches. The CDR3 DNA is TGTGCCAGCAGCTTAAGTAGCGGGAGTTTCAATGAGCAGTTCTTC. This translates into CASSLSSGSFNEQFF.

The V gene is TRBV11-2, the J gene TRBJ1-4; D not certain. Trimming shortened V by 6 bases and J by 4 bases, and 12 bases separated the two germline ends. Germline assignment: CDR1 SGHAT and CDR2 FQNNGV. The CDR3 is 14 amino acids. In nucleotides, the CDR3 is TGTGCCAGCAGGCGAGCGCTGAGTAATGAAAAACTGTTTTTT. It specifies CASRRALSNEKLFF. The whole variable domain, remainder taken from reference TRBV11-2 and TRBJ1-4, is EAGVAQSPRYKIIEKRQSVAFWCNPISGHATLYWYQQILGQGPKLLIQFQNNGVVDDSQLPKDRFSAERLKGVDSTLKIQPAKLEDSAVYLCASRRALSNEKLFFGSGTQLSVL.

V and J are TRBV2 and TRBJ1-5; TRBD1 matches at 9 bases. Trimming removed 6 bases from V and 7 bases from J; junction bases left unmatched: 7. This CDR3 region has 14 residues. Germline-derived CDR1 and CDR2 are SNHLY and FYNNEI. As DNA, the CDR3 is TGTGCCAGCAGACACCGGGACAGGGCACAGCCCCAGCATTTT. Protein product: CASRHRDRAQPQHF.

This sequence joins TRBV12-3 or TRBV12-4 and TRBJ1-2; possibly TRBD1 for D (5 bases). This CDR3 is 13 amino acids long. V lost 0 bases and J 5 bases, leaving 7 bases between the germline ends. CDR3 DNA sequence: TGTGCCAGCAGTTTAGCACAGGATTATGGCTACACCTTC. It yields the protein CASSLAQDYGYTF.

The chain recombines TRBV4-1 with TRBJ1-1; D might be TRBD1 (6 bases). The CDR3 contains 15 residues. With 0 bases removed from V and 4 bases from J, the gap between germline ends came to 12 bases. CDR1 is MGHRA, CDR2 YSYEKL, per germline. CDR3 nucleotides: TGCGCCAGCAGCCAAGATGGTCAGGGGACCACTGAAGCTTTCTTT. Protein product: CASSQDGQGTTEAFF.

The chain carries TRBV7-9 and TRBJ1-4; D possibly corresponds to TRBD1 (6 bases). Germline CDR1 reads SEHNR; CDR2 reads FQNEAQ (reference sequence). Trimming took off 6 bases at V and 8 bases at J, with 13 bases between the two ends. CDR3 length: 13 amino acids. The CDR3 protein is CASSNRVGEKLFF. In DNA form, the CDR3 reads TGTGCCAGCAGTAACAGGGTGGGCGAAAAACTGTTTTTT.

The V gene is TRBV6-5, the J gene TRBJ2-7; 11 nucleotides match TRBD2. Germline trimming cut 5 bases from V and 1 base from J; bases unmatched to any gene: 4. This CDR3 is 15 amino acids long. Per germline, CDR1 MNHEY and CDR2 SVGAGI. CDR3 region: CASSPTSGASYEQYF. Written as DNA, the CDR3 is TGTGCCAGCAGTCCGACTAGCGGGGCATCCTACGAGCAGTACTTC.

This clone was recorded once. The chain joins TRBV19 to TRBJ2-1; TRBD1 aligns across 10 bases. The CDR3 totals 14 residues. V was pared by 9 bases and J by 4 bases, with 6 bases of the junction left unmatched. CDR1 is LNHDA and CDR2 is SQIVND in the germline V gene (reference sequence). CDR3: CASLGTGAYNEQFF. CDR3 sequence (DNA): TGTGCCAGCCTCGGGACAGGGGCATACAATGAGCAGTTCTTC.

The chain is built from TRBV2 and TRBJ1-1; D gene uncertain. From germline, CDR1 is SNHLY and CDR2 FYNNEI. V lost 1 base, J lost 1 base, and 7 bases lay in between. The CDR3 runs to 14 residues. The CDR3 is CASSEGRPNTEAFF. The CDR3 DNA is TGTGCCAGCAGTGAAGGGAGGCCGAACACTGAAGCTTTCTTT.